A selection of T cell receptor beta chains follows, all from one sample in a study of T cell repertoires in cytomegalovirus infection. TCRdb reanalysed the reads using MiXCR and keeps one entry per CDR3 protein. The table includes some 310,000 distinct CDR3 sequences, just under 25% detected once. The antigens of these receptors remain unknown. Source: cultured PBMCs, taken from culture after CMV antigen stimulation. All receptors come from a human donor in good health (CMV status not recorded). Some clones in this sample may be carry-over from other donors' samples. Both conserved end residues are part of each CDR3. The D gene is left open where the match is weak. A clone size is listed for some rows: how often the clone was seen (once, few, many), or a class if it is expanded.

CASSLGGGSYGYTF	TGTGCCAGCAGCTTGGGAGGGGGTAGCTATGGCTACACCTTC	TRBV7-9	TRBJ1-2	many	-	14
CASLGGTGNTGELFF	TGTGCCAGCCTGGGGGGGACAGGGAACACCGGGGAGCTGTTTTTT	TRBV7-6	TRBJ2-2	-	-	15
CSASGPRANEQFF	TGCAGTGCTAGTGGGCCACGGGCCAATGAGCAGTTCTTC	TRBV20-1	TRBJ2-1	-	-	13
CSVERNTGELFF	TGCAGCGTTGAGAGGAACACCGGGGAGCTGTTTTTT	TRBV29-1	TRBJ2-2	few	-	12
CSANRYNEQFF	TGCAGTGCTAACAGATACAATGAGCAGTTCTTC	TRBV20-1	TRBJ2-1	few	-	11
CASSQDPGTPLEQYF	TGCGCCAGCAGCCAAGATCCCGGGACACCCCTCGAGCAGTACTTC	TRBV4-3	TRBJ2-7	-	-	15
CASSPRALYEQYF	TGCGCCAGCAGTCCTCGGGCCCTCTACGAGCAGTACTTC	TRBV23-1	TRBJ2-7	-	-	13
CASSPRQGHYGYTF	TGTGCCAGCTCACCCCGACAGGGACACTATGGCTACACCTTC	TRBV18	TRBJ1-2	-	TRBD1	14
CASSNTGELSYEQYF	TGTGCCAGCAGCAACACAGGGGAGTTATCCTACGAGCAGTACTTC	TRBV6-5	TRBJ2-7	-	TRBD1	15
CASSLVGPSYNEQFF	TGTGCCAGCAGTTTAGTCGGCCCCTCCTACAATGAGCAGTTCTTC	TRBV27	TRBJ2-1	-	-	15
CATSDLGQGFGEQFF	TGTGCCACCAGTGATTTAGGTCAGGGGTTTGGTGAGCAGTTCTTC	TRBV24-1	TRBJ2-1	once	-	15
CSARGVLTGELFF	TGCAGTGCTAGGGGTGTTTTAACCGGGGAGCTGTTTTTT	TRBV20-1	TRBJ2-2	-	-	13
CASSPEGHLLAKNIQYF	TGTGCCAGCAGCCCAGAGGGGCACCTTCTAGCCAAAAACATTCAGTACTTC	TRBV7-2	TRBJ2-4	many	-	17
CASSSEGRDRGIETQYF	TGTGCCAGCAGCTCCGAGGGTAGGGACAGGGGTATAGAGACCCAGTACTTC	TRBV7-6	TRBJ2-5	-	TRBD1	17
CSARDWAGGSYNSPLHF	TGCAGTGCTAGAGATTGGGCAGGGGGCTCCTATAATTCACCCCTCCACTTT	TRBV20-1	TRBJ1-6	-	TRBD1	17
CASSYGLAGGRVYNEQFF	TGTGCCAGCAGTTACGGCCTAGCGGGAGGGCGGGTATACAATGAGCAGTTCTTC	TRBV6-2/TRBV6-3	TRBJ2-1	few	TRBD2	18
CASSYGGGGTDTQYF	TGTGCCAGCAGTTATGGCGGGGGGGGCACAGATACGCAGTATTTT	TRBV6-5	TRBJ2-3	few	TRBD2	15
CASSLEGPAAQETQYF	TGTGCCAGCAGCTTGGAAGGCCCGGCAGCCCAAGAGACCCAGTACTTC	TRBV5-6	TRBJ2-5	few	-	16
CSARSEGTDTQYF	TGCAGTGCTAGATCTGAGGGAACAGATACGCAGTATTTT	TRBV20-1	TRBJ2-3	few	-	13
CSARVGDSKNIQHF	TGCAGTGCTAGAGTGGGGGATAGCAAAAACATTCAGCACTTC	TRBV20-1	TRBJ2-4	-	-	14
CASSIKPGRNGNQPQHF	TGTGCCAGTAGTATAAAGCCCGGGAGGAACGGCAATCAGCCCCAGCATTTT	TRBV19	TRBJ1-5	few	-	17
CASKPETGVNTEAFF	TGTGCCAGCAAGCCTGAGACAGGGGTGAACACTGAAGCTTTCTTT	TRBV12-3/TRBV12-4	TRBJ1-1	many	TRBD1	15
CASDPLGSYNEQFF	TGTGCCAGCGACCCGCTAGGGTCCTACAATGAGCAGTTCTTC	TRBV2	TRBJ2-1	-	-	14
CSASRTEPRETQYF	TGCAGTGCTTCACGGACGGAGCCCCGGGAGACCCAGTACTTC	TRBV20-1	TRBJ2-5	-	-	14
CASSLMADQMGGYTF	TGTGCCAGCAGCTTAATGGCAGATCAAATGGGAGGCTACACCTTC	TRBV7-4	TRBJ1-2	-	-	15
CASSFGEPNTEAFF	TGTGCCAGCAGCTTTGGAGAACCGAACACTGAAGCTTTCTTT	TRBV7-2	TRBJ1-1	many	-	14
CATERGSYNEQFF	TGTGCCACGGAGCGGGGTTCCTACAATGAGCAGTTCTTC	TRBV24-1	TRBJ2-1	-	TRBD2	13
CATSTIIQAENQPQHF	TGTGCCACCAGCACGATAATACAGGCCGAAAATCAGCCCCAGCATTTT	TRBV15	TRBJ1-5	-	-	16
CASRSVSNQPQHF	TGCGCCAGCAGGTCAGTTAGCAATCAGCCCCAGCATTTT	TRBV10-2	TRBJ1-5	many	-	13
CASSPPTRLWFTEAFF	TGTGCCAGCAGCCCCCCGACAAGGCTCTGGTTCACTGAAGCTTTCTTT	TRBV7-2	TRBJ1-1	-	-	16
CASSLGTVLNNEQFF	TGTGCCAGCAGCCTCGGGACAGTTTTAAACAATGAGCAGTTCTTC	TRBV27	TRBJ2-1	-	TRBD1	15
CASSEEQGIGYEQYF	TGTGCCAGCAGCGAGGAACAGGGTATTGGCTACGAGCAGTACTTC	TRBV7-2	TRBJ2-7	many	-	15
CASSLSTYRGFHTF	TGTGCCAGCAGTTTGTCGACCTACAGGGGGTTCCACACCTTC	TRBV28	TRBJ1-2	many	TRBD1	14
CASSFRSRDSGEQYF	TGTGCCAGCAGTTTCAGGTCTAGGGATTCCGGCGAGCAGTACTTC	TRBV28	TRBJ2-7	-	-	15
CASSSGLLFYNEQFF	TGTGCCAGCAGCTCGGGACTATTATTCTACAATGAGCAGTTCTTC	TRBV7-2	TRBJ2-1	many	TRBD2	15
CASNPVGLTSDTQYF	TGTGCCAGCAACCCGGTTGGGCTGACTTCAGATACGCAGTATTTT	TRBV7-2	TRBJ2-3	many	-	15
CASRTSGRSHNEQFF	TGTGCCAGCAGGACTAGCGGGAGGTCTCACAATGAGCAGTTCTTC	TRBV6-2/TRBV6-3	TRBJ2-1	many	TRBD2	15
CASRTTSGNTGELFF	TGTGCCAGCAGAACGACTAGCGGGAACACCGGGGAGCTGTTTTTT	TRBV7-2	TRBJ2-2	many	TRBD2	15
CASSHTTGQRNTEAFF	TGCGCCAGCAGCCATACCACAGGGCAGAGAAACACTGAAGCTTTCTTT	TRBV4-1	TRBJ1-1	many	-	16
CASSLGPVQETQYF	TGTGCCAGCAGCTTAGGGCCGGTTCAAGAGACCCAGTACTTC	TRBV7-2	TRBJ2-5	many	-	14
CASSFPPAGYNEQFF	TGTGCCAGCAGCTTCCCCCCAGCGGGCTACAATGAGCAGTTCTTC	TRBV7-2	TRBJ2-1	medium-sized	-	15